This T cell receptor (beta chain) was identified in a study of shared clonotypes between healthy human individuals. Whole-study results and caveats: Clonotype sharing among donors, it was expected, would be affected by sequencing depth.

The team ran DNA from unsorted PBMCs on ten immunoSEQ deep assay plates for sequencing. Generated by immunoSEQ multiplex PCR, the TCRdb table keeps only in-frame clones and is missing some. In the table there are 490,000 or so clones, 76% of which are singletons. V lost 1 base, J lost 7 bases, and 2 bases lay in between. In germline, CDR1 is SGHTA, CDR2 FQGNSA. This CDR3 is built from 11 residues. To note about this clone: No antigen is known for it.

Specimen: PBMCs. The clonotype originates from a woman aged 40 to 49 in good health. Some clones in this sample may be carry-over from other donors' samples. This rearrangement joins TRBV7-2 to TRBJ2-1; D remains unclear. The CDR3 DNA is TGTGCCAGCAGCTTAGTTAATGAGCAGTTCTTC. Protein product: CASSLVNEQFF.